This TCR beta chain was found in a study of cytomegalovirus exposure and HLA in healthy donors. The CDR3 covers 12 residues. V lost 0 bases, J lost 5 bases, and 3 bases lay in between. Germline-derived CDR1 and CDR2 are MNHEY and SVGAGI. Here immunoSEQ multiplex PCR was the method, and the copy in TCRdb shows in-frame clones only, minus some. Among 78,000 or so clones, just under 95% were seen once, and the ten largest hold 3% to 3.5%. The source of this sequence is a woman aged 18-29 years in good health and CMV-seropositive. Source material: PBMCs. This chain uses TRBV6-5 with TRBJ2-3, with D unclear. CDR3 in DNA: TGTGCCAGCAGTTACTCGAGAGATACGCAGTATTTT. Protein sequence: CASSYSRDTQYF.